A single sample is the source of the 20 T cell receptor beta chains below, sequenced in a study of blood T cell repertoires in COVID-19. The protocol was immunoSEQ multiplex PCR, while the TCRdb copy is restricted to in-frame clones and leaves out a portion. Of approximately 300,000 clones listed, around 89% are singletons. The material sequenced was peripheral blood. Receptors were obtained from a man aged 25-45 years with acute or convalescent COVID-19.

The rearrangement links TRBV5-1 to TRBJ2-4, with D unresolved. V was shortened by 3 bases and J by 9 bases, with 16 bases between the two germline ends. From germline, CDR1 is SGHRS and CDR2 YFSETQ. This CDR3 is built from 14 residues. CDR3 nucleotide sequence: TGCGCCAGCAGCTCCCCCTCCATCCCCGGCATTCAGTACTTC. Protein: CASSSPSIPGIQYF. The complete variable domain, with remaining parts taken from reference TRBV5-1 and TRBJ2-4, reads KAGVTQTPRYLIKTRGQQVTLSCSPISGHRSVSWYQQTPGQGLQFLFEYFSETQRNKGNFPGRFSGRQFSNSRSEMNVSTLELGDSALYLCASSSPSIPGIQYFGAGTRLSVL.

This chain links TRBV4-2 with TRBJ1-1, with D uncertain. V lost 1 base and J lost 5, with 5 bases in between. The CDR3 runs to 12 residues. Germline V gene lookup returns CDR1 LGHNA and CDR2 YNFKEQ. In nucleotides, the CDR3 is TGTGCCAGCAGCCAAGTCAGGACTGAAGCTTTCTTT. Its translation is CASSQVRTEAFF.

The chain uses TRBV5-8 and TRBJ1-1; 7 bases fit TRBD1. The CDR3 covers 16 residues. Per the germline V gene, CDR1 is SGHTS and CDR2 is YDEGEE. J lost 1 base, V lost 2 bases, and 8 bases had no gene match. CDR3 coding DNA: TGTGCCAGCAGCTTAAACCCGACAGGGTCGAACACTGAAGCTTTCTTT. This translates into CASSLNPTGSNTEAFF.

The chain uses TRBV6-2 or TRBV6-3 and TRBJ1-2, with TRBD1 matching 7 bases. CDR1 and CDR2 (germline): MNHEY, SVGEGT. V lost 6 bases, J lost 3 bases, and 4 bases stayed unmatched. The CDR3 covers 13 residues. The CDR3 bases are TGTGCCAGCAGGCCTACAGGGGACTATGGCTACACCTTC. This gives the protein CASRPTGDYGYTF.

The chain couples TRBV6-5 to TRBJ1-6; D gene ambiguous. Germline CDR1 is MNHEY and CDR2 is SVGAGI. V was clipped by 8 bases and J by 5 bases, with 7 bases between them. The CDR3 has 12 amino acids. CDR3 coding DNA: TGTGCCAGCCACGACAATAATTCACCCCTCCACTTT. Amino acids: CASHDNNSPLHF.

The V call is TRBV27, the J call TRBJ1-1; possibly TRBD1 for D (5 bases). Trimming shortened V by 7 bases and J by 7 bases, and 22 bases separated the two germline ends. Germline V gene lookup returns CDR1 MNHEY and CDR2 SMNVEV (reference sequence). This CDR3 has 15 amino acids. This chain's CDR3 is CASKSSQPGGIEAFF. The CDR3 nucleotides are TGTGCCAGCAAGTCGTCCCAACCGGGGGGGATTGAAGCTTTCTTT.

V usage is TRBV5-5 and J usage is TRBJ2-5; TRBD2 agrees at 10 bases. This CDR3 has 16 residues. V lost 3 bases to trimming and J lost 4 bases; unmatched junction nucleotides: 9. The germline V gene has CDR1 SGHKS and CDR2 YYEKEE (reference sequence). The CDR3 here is CASSSSGGALRETQYF. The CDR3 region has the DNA TGTGCCAGCAGCTCCAGCGGGGGGGCCTTGAGAGAGACCCAGTACTTC.

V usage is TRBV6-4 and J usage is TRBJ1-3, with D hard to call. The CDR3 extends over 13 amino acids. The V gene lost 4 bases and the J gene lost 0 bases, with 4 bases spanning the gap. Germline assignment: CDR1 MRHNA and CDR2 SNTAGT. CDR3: CASSANSGNTIYF. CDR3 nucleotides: TGTGCCAGCAGTGCCAACTCTGGAAACACCATATATTTT.

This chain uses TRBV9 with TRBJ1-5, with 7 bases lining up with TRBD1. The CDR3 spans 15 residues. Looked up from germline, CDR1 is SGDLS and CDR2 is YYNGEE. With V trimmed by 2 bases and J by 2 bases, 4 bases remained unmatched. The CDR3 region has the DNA TGTGCCAGCAGCGTGACAGGGTATGGCAATCAGCCCCAGCATTTT. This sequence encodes CASSVTGYGNQPQHF.

This chain's CDR3 is CASSLGRTKVGLKYEQYF. The DNA of the CDR3 is TGTGCCAGCAGCTTAGGTCGGACAAAAGTGGGATTGAAATACGAGCAGTACTTC. The chain links TRBV7-9 to TRBJ2-7; D is perhaps TRBD1 (5 bases). Germline V gene lookup returns CDR1 SEHNR and CDR2 FQNEAQ (reference sequence). V lost 1 base to trimming and J lost 4 bases, with 23 bases between them. The CDR3 spans 18 residues. Combining the CDR3 with reference TRBV7-9 and TRBJ2-7 gives the whole variable domain DTGVSQNPRHKITKRGQNVTFRCDPISEHNRLYWYRQTLGQGPEFLTYFQNEAQLEKSRLLSDRFSAERPKGSFSTLEIQRTEQGDSAMYLCASSLGRTKVGLKYEQYFGPGTRLTVT.

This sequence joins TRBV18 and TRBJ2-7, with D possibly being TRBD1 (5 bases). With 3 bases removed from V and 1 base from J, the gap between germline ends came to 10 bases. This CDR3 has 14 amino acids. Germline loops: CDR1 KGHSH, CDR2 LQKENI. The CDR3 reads CASSPGQPSYEQYF. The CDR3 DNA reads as TGTGCCAGCTCACCGGGGCAGCCTTCCTACGAGCAGTACTTC.

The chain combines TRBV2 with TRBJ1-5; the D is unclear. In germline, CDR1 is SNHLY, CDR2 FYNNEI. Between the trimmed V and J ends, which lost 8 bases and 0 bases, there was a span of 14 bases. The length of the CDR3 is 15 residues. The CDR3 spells CASRTGTFSNQPQHF. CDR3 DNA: TGTGCCAGCCGAACGGGAACTTTTAGCAATCAGCCCCAGCATTTT. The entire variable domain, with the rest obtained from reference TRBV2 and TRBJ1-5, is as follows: EPEVTQTPSHQVTQMGQEVILRCVPISNHLYFYWYRQILGQKVEFLVSFYNNEISEKSEIFDDQFSVERPDGSNFTLKIRSTKLEDSAMYFCASRTGTFSNQPQHFGDGTRLSIL.

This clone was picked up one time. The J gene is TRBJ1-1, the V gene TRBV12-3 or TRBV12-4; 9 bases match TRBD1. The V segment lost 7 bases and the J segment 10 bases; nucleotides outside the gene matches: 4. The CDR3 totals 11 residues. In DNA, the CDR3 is TGTGCCAGCAATTACAGGGGGCCAGCTTTCTTT. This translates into CASNYRGPAFF.

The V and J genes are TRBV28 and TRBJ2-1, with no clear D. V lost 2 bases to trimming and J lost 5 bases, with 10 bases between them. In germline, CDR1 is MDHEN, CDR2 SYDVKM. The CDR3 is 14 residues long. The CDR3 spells CASSLGLKDNEQFF. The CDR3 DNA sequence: TGTGCCAGCAGTTTAGGGCTAAAGGACAATGAGCAGTTCTTC. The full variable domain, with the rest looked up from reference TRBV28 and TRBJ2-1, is DVKVTQSSRYLVKRTGEKVFLECVQDMDHENMFWYRQDPGLGLRLIYFSYDVKMKEKGDIPEGYSVSREKKERFSLILESASTNQTSMYLCASSLGLKDNEQFFGPGTRLTVL.

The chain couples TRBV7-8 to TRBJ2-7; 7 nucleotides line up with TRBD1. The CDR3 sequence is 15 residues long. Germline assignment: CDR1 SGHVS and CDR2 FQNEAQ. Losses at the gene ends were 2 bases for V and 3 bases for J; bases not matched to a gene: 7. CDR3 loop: CASSLRDRDSYEQYF. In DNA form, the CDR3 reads TGTGCCAGCAGCTTAAGGGACCGGGACAGCTACGAGCAGTACTTC.

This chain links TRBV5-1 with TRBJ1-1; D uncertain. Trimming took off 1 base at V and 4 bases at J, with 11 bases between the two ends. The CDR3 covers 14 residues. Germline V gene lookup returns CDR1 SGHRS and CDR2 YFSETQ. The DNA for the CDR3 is TGCGCCAGCAGCTTGAAGAGGGTGGGCACTGAAGCTTTCTTT. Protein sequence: CASSLKRVGTEAFF.

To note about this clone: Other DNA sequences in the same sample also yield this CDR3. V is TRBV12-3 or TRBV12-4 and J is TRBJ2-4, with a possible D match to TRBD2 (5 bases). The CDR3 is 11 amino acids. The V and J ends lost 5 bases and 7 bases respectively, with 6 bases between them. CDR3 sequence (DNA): TGTGCCAGCAGTCGCGGGAACATTCAGTACTTC. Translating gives CASSRGNIQYF.

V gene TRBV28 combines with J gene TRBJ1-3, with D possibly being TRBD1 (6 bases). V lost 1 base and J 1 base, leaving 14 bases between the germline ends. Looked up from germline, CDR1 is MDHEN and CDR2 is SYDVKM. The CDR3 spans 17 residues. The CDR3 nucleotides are TGTGCCAGCAGTTTATTCGGTCAGGGGTGGTCTGGAAACACCATATATTTT. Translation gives CASSLFGQGWSGNTIYF.

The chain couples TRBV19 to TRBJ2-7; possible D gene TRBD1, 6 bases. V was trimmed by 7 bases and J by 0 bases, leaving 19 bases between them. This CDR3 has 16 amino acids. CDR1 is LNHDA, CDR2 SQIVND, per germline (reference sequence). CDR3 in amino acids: CASTMKRGLSSYEQYF. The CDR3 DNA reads TGTGCCAGTACCATGAAAAGGGGGTTGAGCTCCTACGAGCAGTACTTC.

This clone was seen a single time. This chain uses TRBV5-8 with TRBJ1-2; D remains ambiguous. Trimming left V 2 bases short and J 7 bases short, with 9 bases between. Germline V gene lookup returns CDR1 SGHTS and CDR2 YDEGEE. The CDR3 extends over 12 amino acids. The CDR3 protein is CASSFPRGGYTF. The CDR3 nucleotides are TGTGCCAGCAGCTTTCCCCGAGGTGGCTACACCTTC.